The rows below give T cell receptor beta chains drawn from one sample of a study of T cells after yellow fever vaccination. One entry per CDR3 protein, called by TCRdb with MiXCR from the 5' RACE reads. The data contain about 150,000 distinct CDR3 sequences, 5% to 7.5% of them singletons. This specimen consisted of CD4+ T cells sorted from PBMCs, obtained 10 days after the yellow fever booster vaccination. The source is a man aged 25 to 45 who received the YFV17D yellow fever vaccine. The CDR3 runs from the conserved cysteine through the conserved F or W. A D gene is named only where the DNA matches it firmly. Size tells how often a clone was seen (once, few, many) or the class of an expanded clone, and some rows leave it out.

CDR3: CASRDRAFSYEQYF
DNA: TGTGCCAGCAGGGACAGGGCTTTCTCCTACGAGCAGTACTTC
size: many
V: TRBV6-1
D: TRBD1
J: TRBJ2-7

CDR3: CAISLTGWSGANVLTF
DNA: TGTGCCATCAGTTTGACAGGGTGGTCTGGGGCCAACGTCCTGACTTTC
size: many
V: TRBV10-3
D: TRBD1
J: TRBJ2-6

CDR3: CASSQPTSGEQFF
DNA: TGTGCCAGCAGCCAACCAACTAGCGGAGAGCAGTTCTTC
size: many
V: TRBV3-1
D: TRBD2
J: TRBJ2-1

CDR3: CASSPLSGSAQETQYF
DNA: TGTGCCAGCTCACCTCTGAGCGGGAGCGCCCAGGAGACCCAGTACTTC
size: .
V: TRBV18
D: TRBD2
J: TRBJ2-5

CDR3: CASTPRLDTEAFF
DNA: TGTGCCAGCACCCCCCGGCTCGACACTGAAGCTTTCTTT
size: many
V: TRBV12-3/TRBV12-4
D: .
J: TRBJ1-1

CDR3: CASSLSLAGGETQYF
DNA: TGTGCCAGCAGTTTATCGCTAGCGGGAGGCGAGACCCAGTACTTC
size: many
V: TRBV12-3/TRBV12-4
D: TRBD2
J: TRBJ2-5

CDR3: CASSLDAELANYGYTF
DNA: TGTGCCAGCAGTTTAGATGCGGAGTTAGCTAACTATGGCTACACCTTC
size: few
V: TRBV12-3/TRBV12-4
D: .
J: TRBJ1-2

CDR3: CSASPGQGNTGELFF
DNA: TGCAGTGCTAGTCCGGGACAGGGGAACACCGGGGAGCTGTTTTTT
size: many
V: TRBV20-1
D: TRBD1
J: TRBJ2-2

CDR3: CASSLSGTSGRETQYF
DNA: TGTGCCAGCAGCTTATCCGGGACTAGCGGGCGAGAGACCCAGTACTTC
size: many
V: TRBV7-9
D: TRBD2
J: TRBJ2-5

CDR3: CSAREPRGSLGIQYF
DNA: TGCAGTGCTAGAGAACCCCGGGGTTCCTTAGGCATTCAGTACTTC
size: few
V: TRBV20-1
D: .
J: TRBJ2-4

CDR3: CASSSAGPTYEQYF
DNA: TGTGCCAGCAGTAGCGCGGGACCAACCTACGAGCAGTACTTC
size: few
V: TRBV5-4
D: .
J: TRBJ2-7

CDR3: CASSNGLPGAEQYF
DNA: TGTGCCAGTAGTAATGGCCTACCGGGCGCCGAGCAGTACTTC
size: .
V: TRBV19
D: .
J: TRBJ2-7

CDR3: CASSQGSGYNEQFF
DNA: TGTGCCAGCAGCCAGGGTAGCGGGTACAATGAGCAGTTCTTC
size: few
V: TRBV3-1
D: TRBD2
J: TRBJ2-1

CDR3: CASSKPPGGRGANTGELFF
DNA: TGTGCCAGCAGCAAGCCACCAGGGGGGCGCGGTGCAAACACCGGGGAGCTGTTTTTT
size: many
V: TRBV5-6
D: .
J: TRBJ2-2

CDR3: CATSRPPRGGGLEQYF
DNA: TGTGCCACCAGCAGACCACCCCGGGGGGGCGGATTGGAGCAGTACTTC
size: few
V: TRBV15
D: TRBD2
J: TRBJ2-7

CDR3: CASSLASVRGRYNEQFF
DNA: TGTGCCAGCAGCTTAGCTAGTGTGAGGGGACGCTACAATGAGCAGTTCTTC
size: many
V: TRBV7-8
D: .
J: TRBJ2-1

CDR3: CASSQGWGQRGYGYTF
DNA: TGCGCCAGCAGCCAAGGGTGGGGCCAAAGGGGCTATGGCTACACCTTC
size: many
V: TRBV4-3
D: .
J: TRBJ1-2

CDR3: CASSQILVNTGELFF
DNA: TGCGCCAGCAGCCAAATTCTAGTGAACACCGGGGAGCTGTTTTTT
size: many
V: TRBV4-3
D: .
J: TRBJ2-2

CDR3: CASRGLLTDNEQFF
DNA: TGCGCCAGCAGGGGACTTCTCACTGACAATGAGCAGTTCTTC
size: many
V: TRBV5-1
D: .
J: TRBJ2-1

CDR3: CASSLLRETQYF
DNA: TGTGCCAGCAGTTTATTGAGGGAGACCCAGTACTTC
size: many
V: TRBV28
D: .
J: TRBJ2-5

CDR3: CASSLAGQGFGGDTQYF
DNA: TGTGCCAGCAGCTTAGCCGGACAGGGGTTCGGGGGAGATACGCAGTATTTT
size: many
V: TRBV7-6
D: TRBD1
J: TRBJ2-3

CDR3: CASSSLALSSYEQYF
DNA: TGTGCCAGCAGCTCGTTAGCGTTGAGCTCCTACGAGCAGTACTTC
size: many
V: TRBV7-6
D: .
J: TRBJ2-7

CDR3: CASRPGLAGVGIMNTGELFF
DNA: TGTGCCAGCAGACCCGGACTAGCGGGGGTGGGGATAATGAACACCGGGGAGCTGTTTTTT
size: few
V: TRBV6-2/TRBV6-3
D: TRBD2
J: TRBJ2-2

CDR3: CSVTTGGWSEQYF
DNA: TGCAGCGTTACGACAGGGGGCTGGTCCGAGCAGTACTTC
size: many
V: TRBV29-1
D: TRBD1
J: TRBJ2-7

CDR3: CASSLSPSGGLAGGEQYF
DNA: TGCGCCAGCAGCTTGTCGCCCAGTGGTGGACTAGCGGGAGGCGAGCAGTACTTC
size: many
V: TRBV5-1
D: TRBD2
J: TRBJ2-7

CDR3: CASSLGQPTPYEQYF
DNA: TGCGCCAGCAGCTTGGGACAACCCACCCCATACGAGCAGTACTTC
size: many
V: TRBV5-1
D: .
J: TRBJ2-7

CDR3: CASNRPGQGNEQYF
DNA: TGTGCCAGCAATCGACCGGGACAGGGGAACGAGCAGTACTTC
size: many
V: TRBV28
D: TRBD1
J: TRBJ2-7

CDR3: CSARDASGSYNEQFF
DNA: TGCAGTGCTAGAGATGCTAGCGGAAGCTACAATGAGCAGTTCTTC
size: many
V: TRBV20-1
D: TRBD2
J: TRBJ2-1

CDR3: CASSLNGYEQYF
DNA: TGTGCCAGCAGCTTAAACGGGTACGAGCAGTACTTC
size: many
V: TRBV7-2
D: .
J: TRBJ2-7